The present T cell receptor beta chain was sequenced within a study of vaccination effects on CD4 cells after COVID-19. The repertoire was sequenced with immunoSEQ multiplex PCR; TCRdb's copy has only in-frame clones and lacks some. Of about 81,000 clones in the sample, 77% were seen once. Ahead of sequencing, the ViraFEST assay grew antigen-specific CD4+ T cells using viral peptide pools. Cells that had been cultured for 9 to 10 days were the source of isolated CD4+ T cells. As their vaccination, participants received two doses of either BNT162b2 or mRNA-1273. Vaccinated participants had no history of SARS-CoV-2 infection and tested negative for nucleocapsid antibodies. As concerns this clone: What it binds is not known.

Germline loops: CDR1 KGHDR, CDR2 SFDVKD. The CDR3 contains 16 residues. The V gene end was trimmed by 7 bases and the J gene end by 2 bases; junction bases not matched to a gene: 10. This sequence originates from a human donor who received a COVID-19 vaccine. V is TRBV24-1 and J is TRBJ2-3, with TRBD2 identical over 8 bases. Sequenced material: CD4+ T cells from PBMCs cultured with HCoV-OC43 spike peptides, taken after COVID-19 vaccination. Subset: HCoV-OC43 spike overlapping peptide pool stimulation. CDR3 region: CATSQTGGRDTDTQYF. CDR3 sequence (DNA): TGTGCCACCAGCCAAACGGGGGGGCGGGACACAGATACGCAGTATTTT.